These 8 T cell receptor beta chains came from one sample sequenced in a study of tumor and adjacent non-tumor tissue in lung cancer. Three rounds of nested PCR, following a modified ARM-PCR protocol, produced the TCRbeta library. TCRdb independently ran MiXCR on the multiplex PCR reads; one entry per CDR3 protein. The sample holds approximately 110,000 distinct CDR3 sequences, approximately 82% seen once. RNA was extracted from bulk tissue without any cell sorting. The sequencing sample was made of lung tumor tissue. The receptor source for this set is a woman aged 55-69 years with non-small cell lung cancer.

Remarks on this clonotype: A clone one base away is much larger, so this may be a read error. This chain uses TRBV6-2 or TRBV6-3 with TRBJ2-3; D not certain. This CDR3 comprises 15 residues. From germline, CDR1 is MNHEY and CDR2 SVGEGT. The CDR3 nucleotides are TGTGTCAGCAGTTCAAAGCAATCTAGCACAGATACGCAGTATTTT. Its protein product is CVSSSKQSSTDTQYF.

This clonotype was seen a single time. At one of its ends the junction is not consistent with the germline gene, which may arise from a read error. V usage is TRBV20-1 and J usage is TRBJ2-2; D is possibly TRBD2 (6 bases). The CDR3 has 14 residues. Germline CDR1 is DFQATT and CDR2 is SNEGSKA (reference sequence). The CDR3 DNA is TGCAGTGCTAGCTCGGATAGGAACACCGGGGGGCTGTTTTTT. Amino acid sequence: CSASSDRNTGGLFF.

CDR3 DNA: TGCACGAGCAGCGAAGATCGCGGGGGTTCAGAGACCCAGTACTTC. Translation gives CTSSEDRGGSETQYF. This sequence joins TRBV4-3 and TRBJ2-5; TRBD2 matches 7 bases. CDR1 LGHNA and CDR2 YSLEER come from the germline V gene. The CDR3 length is 15 residues.

Notes on this clonotype: Relative to the germline gene, one junction end is altered; a read error may explain this. V gene TRBV28 combines with J gene TRBJ1-2, with a weak D call TRBD1 (5 bases). The CDR3 is made up of 15 amino acids. CDR1 MDHEN and CDR2 SYDVKM come from the germline V gene. For the CDR3, the DNA is TGTGCCAGCAGTTTAGGGGGGGAGGCTCCCTATGTCTACACCTTC. It yields the protein CASSLGGEAPYVYTF.

V and J are TRBV6-5 and TRBJ1-3; TRBD1 matches 7 bases. Germline loops: CDR1 MNHEY, CDR2 SVGAGI. CDR3 length: 17 residues. With 3 bases clipped from V and 4 bases from J, the junction kept 12 bases outside the gene matches. The CDR3 spells CASSYADRVYTGNTIYF. The DNA for the CDR3 is TGTGCCAGCAGTTATGCAGACAGGGTGTATACAGGAAACACCATATATTTT.

Comments on this clonotype: One base away lies a much larger clone, so this may be a sequencing read error. This sequence joins TRBV14 and TRBJ2-3; 9 bases agree with TRBD1. Germline loops: CDR1 SGHDN, CDR2 FVKESK. The CDR3 sequence is 14 residues long. In DNA form, the CDR3 reads TGTACCAGCAGCCAAACAGGGACAGGGAATACGCAGTATTTT. Protein sequence: CTSSQTGTGNTQYF. The full variable domain, its missing parts supplied by reference TRBV14 and TRBJ2-3, is EAGVTQFPSHSVIEKGQTVTLRCDPISGHDNLYWYRRVMGKEIKFLLHFVKESKQDESGMPNNRFLAERTGGTYSTLKVQPAELEDSGVYFCTSSQTGTGNTQYFGPGTRLTVL.

Comment on this clonotype: A much more abundant neighbour one base away suggests this may be a read error. The CDR3 does not end in the conserved phenylalanine or tryptophan, so this is likely a read error. This rearrangement joins TRBV10-3 to TRBJ2-7, with 8 nucleotides matching TRBD1. Germline assignment: CDR1 ENHRY and CDR2 SYGVKD. Losses at the gene ends were 6 bases for V and 3 bases for J; bases not matched to a gene: 1. The length of the CDR3 is 12 residues. In nucleotides, the CDR3 is TGTGCCATCAGGGACAGGGACTACGAGCAGTACATC. This codes for CAIRDRDYEQYI.

As to this clonotype: One end of the junction varies from germline; a read error may be responsible. The V call is TRBV6-1, the J call TRBJ1-1; 7 bases agree with TRBD1. Germline CDR1 MNHNS, CDR2 SASEGT. CDR3 size: 13 residues. This chain's CDR3 is CTSQSDRATEAFF. CDR3 nucleotide sequence: TGTACCAGCCAATCCGACAGGGCAACTGAAGCTTTCTTT.